Below are 11 T cell receptor beta chains sequenced from a single sample in a study of T cell repertoires in cytomegalovirus infection. Using its own MiXCR run on the reads, TCRdb lists one record per CDR3 protein. The repertoire has around 540,000 distinct CDR3 sequences, roughly a third of them found once; the top ten carry 15% to 20%. No cognate antigen is known for these TCRs. Sequenced material: cultured PBMCs, taken from culture after CMV antigen stimulation. The receptors derive from a human donor in good health (CMV status not recorded). Some clones in this sample may be carry-over from other donors' samples.

This clonotype was seen a handful of times. The chain recombines TRBV20-1 with TRBJ2-2; no clear D gene. The V gene's germline CDR1 is DFQATT and CDR2 SNEGSKA (reference sequence). This CDR3 region has 16 residues. Trimming took off 0 bases at V and 0 bases at J, with 11 bases between the two ends. The CDR3 coding sequence is TGCAGTGCTAGAGATGCAGGCCGATCGAACACCGGGGAGCTGTTTTTT. Translating gives CSARDAGRSNTGELFF.

This chain connects TRBV4-1 to TRBJ2-1; the match to TRBD1 covers 8 bases. The CDR3 is 16 residues long. V gave up 3 bases and J gave up 3 bases; unmatched junction bases: 7. Per the germline V gene, CDR1 is MGHRA and CDR2 is YSYEKL. The CDR3 region has the DNA TGCGCCAGCAGCCAGACAGGGGAAAAGGGCTACAATGAGCAGTTCTTC. Amino acids: CASSQTGEKGYNEQFF.

The chain couples TRBV7-9 to TRBJ1-1; possibly TRBD1 for D (5 bases). This CDR3 is 16 amino acids long. V was trimmed by 1 base and J by 1 base, leaving 13 bases between them. CDR1 SEHNR and CDR2 FQNEAQ come from the germline V gene (reference sequence). In DNA, the CDR3 is TGTGCCAGCAGCTTAGGAAATGTAGGGACGAACACTGAAGCTTTCTTT. Translating gives CASSLGNVGTNTEAFF.

This clonotype was picked up a small number of times. The rearrangement uses TRBV7-2 and TRBJ2-3; no definite D call. The germline CDR1 and CDR2 sequences are SGHTA and FQGNSA. The V gene lost 0 bases and the J gene lost 2 bases, with 6 bases spanning the gap. The CDR3 spans 14 residues. The CDR3 loop reads CASSLAHYTDTQYF. CDR3 DNA sequence: TGTGCCAGCAGCTTAGCGCATTACACAGATACGCAGTATTTT.

The V gene is TRBV19, the J gene TRBJ2-1; 10 nucleotides line up with TRBD1. V trimming: 9 bases; J trimming: 9 bases; junction bases outside the gene matches: 11. This CDR3 contains 14 residues. Germline lookup yields CDR1 LNHDA and CDR2 SQIVND (reference sequence). The CDR3 here is CASTGTGDRGEQFF. CDR3 DNA sequence: TGTGCCAGCACCGGGACAGGGGATCGAGGTGAGCAGTTCTTC.

This clonotype occurred a few times. In DNA form, the CDR3 reads TGTGCCAGCAGTCCTACTTGGAGATCCTACGAGCAGTACTTC. The encoded protein is CASSPTWRSYEQYF. The chain is built from TRBV25-1 and TRBJ2-7, with unresolved D. The V end lost 5 bases, the J end lost 1 base, and 12 bases lay between the germline ends. The CDR3 extends over 14 amino acids. CDR1 and CDR2 (germline): MGHDK, SYGVNS.

This clonotype was recorded many times. The genes are TRBV4-3 and TRBJ2-1; 8 nucleotides align to TRBD2. CDR1 and CDR2 (germline): LGHNA, YSLEER. Losses at the gene ends were 0 bases for V and 9 bases for J; bases not matched to a gene: 4. The CDR3 contains 14 residues. The CDR3 region has the DNA TGCGCCAGCAGCCAAGATATCGGGGGGGGTGAGCAGTTCTTC. It codes for CASSQDIGGGEQFF.

The chain employs TRBV7-9 and TRBJ2-2; D possibly corresponds to TRBD1 (6 bases). The germline V gene encodes CDR1 SEHNR and CDR2 FQNEAQ (reference sequence). This CDR3 is 15 amino acids long. Trimming left V 5 bases short and J 2 bases short, with 12 bases between. The CDR3 here is CASSGTDRNTGELFF. CDR3 nucleotides: TGTGCCAGCAGCGGTACGGACAGAAACACCGGGGAGCTGTTTTTT.

This chain connects TRBV20-1 to TRBJ2-3; D may be TRBD2 (6 bases). The CDR3 has 14 residues. Looked up from germline, CDR1 is DFQATT and CDR2 is SNEGSKA (reference sequence). V was trimmed by 0 bases and J by 3 bases, leaving 10 bases between them. In DNA, the CDR3 is TGCAGTGCTAGAGATGAGCGGGCGACAGATACGCAGTATTTT. Amino acids: CSARDERATDTQYF.

V is TRBV6-1 and J is TRBJ1-2; 9 bases agree with TRBD1. There are 15 residues in the CDR3. Germline loops: CDR1 MNHNS, CDR2 SASEGT. The trim removed 5 bases at V and 6 bases at J, leaving 10 bases unmatched. CDR3 sequence reads: CASSFRPGQGHGYTF. The CDR3 DNA reads TGTGCCAGCAGTTTCCGGCCGGGACAGGGACATGGCTACACCTTC.

The rearrangement uses TRBV14 and TRBJ1-2; no firm D call. Trimming took 0 bases from V and 6 from J, leaving 17 bases between them. This CDR3 has 16 residues. Germline V lookup: CDR1 SGHDN, CDR2 FVKESK. CDR3 in DNA: TGTGCCAGCAGCCAAGATGGGCGTCGAGGGATCAATGGCTACACCTTC. Translating it yields CASSQDGRRGINGYTF.